This T cell receptor (beta chain) was sequenced for a study of shared clonotypes between healthy human individuals (TCRdb year 2020). About the study as a whole: The cohort comprised two women and a few men aged 18 to 49 years. To estimate repertoire size and how much clonotypes are shared between individuals, the study performed deep sequencing of blood TCR repertoires from a few healthy adults. Different laboratories and diverse techniques were used to prepare libraries and sequence TCR repertoires, to increase sequencing depth and limit assay-specific biases. Per donor, leukapheresis produced somewhere between about 0.85 and 9.5 billion PBMCs.

Using the deep immunoSEQ assay, multiplex PCR amplified TCR CDR3 regions from genomic DNA. Extracted genomic DNA from each cell subset was spread evenly across all wells of several immunoSEQ 96-well plates, with each plate serving as a replicate. For unsorted PBMC, roughly 330 ng of genomic DNA, equivalent to tens of thousands of T cell genomes, went into each replicate PCR. Genomic DNA from unsorted PBMC was sequenced over ten immunoSEQ deep assay plates. Purified libraries were quantified with a Qubit 3.0 fluorometer, sized on a Bioanalyzer 2100, and re-quantified with the KAPA Library Quantification kit. Each immunoSEQ 96-well plate was sequenced on its own single-read 150-cycle Illumina NextSeq 550 flow cell. The study's processing was this. Because only junctional sequences without quality scores were contained in the immunoSEQ output, filtering matching that applied to full-length reads could not be performed. To assign V/J genes and CDR3, sequences were annotated using PyIR, a Python wrapper for IgBLAST v1.9, with IMGT germline references. Reads were filtered out if the reads had weak V/J assignments (E-value above 1e-6), no CDR3, stop codons, out-of-frame junctions, or ambiguous translated residues. A V3J clonotype was defined by an identical inferred V gene, J gene, and CDR3 amino acid sequence. The percentage overlap between two repertoires was calculated by dividing the number of shared unique clonotypes by the size of the smaller repertoire. Richness of each repertoire was evaluated using RTK rarefaction, the Chao1 estimator, and Recon v2.1 estimates of unobserved clonotypes. The immuneACCESS repertoire file appears here via TCRdb, limited to in-frame rearrangements. These files lack a portion of the clones; in checked studies, under half of the deficit traces to unresolved V genes, and the cause of the others is not known. V and J calls and clone size follow that table, whereas D and trimming were derived from the DNA. In this sample the table shows hundreds of thousands of clones, around 81% of which occur a single time. The ten most abundant clones make up about 12% of the sample.

Overall study results and their limits: The small number of donors limited the genetic and exposure-history diversity represented. Pairwise subsampling indicated that sequencing depth was expected to affect the degree of clonotype sharing among donors. Sampling was limited to blood, and TCR repertoires in tissue likely differ from TCR repertoires in blood.

To note about this clone: Its antigen is currently not known. No base quality information exists; no much larger clone differs at one position.

Healthy HIV-negative adults with no recently reported acute infections or vaccinations were included as donors. Only Caucasian adults living in Nashville, Tennessee, USA were represented among the donors. For unsorted samples, roughly 90 million PBMCs were counted, and genomic DNA was extracted using the QIAamp DNA Blood Mini kit. After blood collection by leukapheresis, PBMCs were isolated using Ficoll-Histopaque density gradient centrifugation and then cryopreserved in the vapor phase of liquid nitrogen. From the cysteine through the phenylalanine, the CDR3 covers 14 amino acids. The sequence is cut down to CDR3 DNA, 42 bases in frame from base 1. V lost 6 bases and J lost 6 bases, and the count of bases not matched to a germline gene is 5. CDR1 and CDR2 are drawn from the germline V gene: SNHLY, FYNNEI.

Recombination joined TRBV2 with TRBJ2-3; 11 bases in the junction line up with TRBD2. Sequencing was performed on PBMCs. This TCR came from a middle-aged woman in good health. Some clones in this sample may be carry-over from other donors' samples. CDR3 region: CASRRASGRDTQYF. At the DNA level, the sequence is TGTGCCAGCAGGAGGGCTAGCGGGAGGGATACGCAGTATTTT.